The following is a TCR beta chain sequence with its context. This specimen comes from a study of technical replicates of blood from a few donors. CDR1 is SGHDT, CDR2 YYEEEE, per germline. The CDR3 sequence is 13 residues long. With 0 bases removed from V and 3 bases from J, the gap between germline ends came to 4 bases. The method was immunoSEQ multiplex PCR; TCRdb's version includes in-frame clones alone and lacks a portion of them. This table has 55,000 to 75,000 clones, roughly 90% appearing once. The sequence was obtained from a human donor in good health. The sequenced material came from T cells isolated from PBMCs. This chain uses TRBV5-6 with TRBJ1-5; D remains unclear. CDR3 region: CASSLALNQPQHF. CDR3 bases: TGTGCCAGCAGCTTGGCCCTCAATCAGCCCCAGCATTTT.